At least ten counts were recorded for the clone carrying this T cell receptor (beta chain). The antigen is undetermined. The data originate from a study of molecular identifiers for immune sequencing clone quantification. Per the germline V gene, CDR1 is LGHNA and CDR2 is YSLEER. V lost 0 bases to trimming and J lost 0 bases, with 21 bases between them. The CDR3 has 21 amino acids. The sorting of naive CD8 T cells used the CD8+CD4-CCR7+CD45RA+ phenotype. In TCRdb, the PCR reads were re-called with MiXCR into one record per CDR3 protein. The repertoire holds about 640,000 distinct CDR3 sequences, with 15% to 20% as singletons. Study-level points and caveats: Jurkat TCR RNA spiked in from one cell could reportedly be detected among about a million naive cells. Clones that exceeded 20 RNA copies held over 98% of effector molecules, yet under 1% in naive cells. Shared barcodes on identical TCR molecules could underestimate the sizes of highly expanded clones.

The sequence was obtained from a human donor in good health. Some libraries in this study had Jurkat cell RNA spiked in. The rearrangement links TRBV4-3 to TRBJ2-6; tentatively, D is TRBD1 or TRBD2 (5 bases each). The sequencing input was naive CD8+ T cells from blood, with Jurkat cell RNA spiked in. Sample subset: FACS-sorted CD8+CD4-CCR7+CD45RA+ naive T cells. The CDR3 DNA sequence: TGCGCCAGCAGCCAAGATAAAGTGGGGACGCAATATAGCTCTGGGGCCAACGTCCTGACTTTC. It is translated as CASSQDKVGTQYSSGANVLTF.